The entry that follows covers one T cell receptor beta chain sequence. Its target is unknown. The data originate from a study of T cells in Graves' hyperthyroidism and ophthalmopathy. At the level of the study: It was at initial diagnosis, before any treatment, that peripheral blood was collected.

Study-level findings and limits: Ophthalmopathy, which appeared later, was predicted by the model a median around 6 months before onset.

Each patient was aged 18 to 65 and had newly diagnosed hyperthyroidism of under 2 months' duration. CDR3 length: 13 amino acids. After removal of 7 bases from V and 3 bases from J, the junction contained 5 bases not matched to a gene. Germline CDR1 reads LNHDA; CDR2 reads SQIVND (reference sequence). TCR beta CDR3 regions were amplified from RNA transcripts. The HTBI primer set served for first-round RT-PCR of the TCR CDR3. MiXCR, run by TCRdb on the multiplex PCR reads, gives a single entry per CDR3 protein. The sample holds about 200,000 distinct CDR3 sequences; around 20% are singletons and the top ten take about 48%.

Sequencing used blood. The sequence was obtained from a man aged 40-49 years with Graves' hyperthyroidism. This rearrangement joins TRBV19 to TRBJ1-2, with 7 bases fitting TRBD1. For the CDR3, the DNA is TGTGCCAGTATGAGACAGGGTTACTATGGCTACACCTTC. Protein sequence: CASMRQGYYGYTF.